These 20 T cell receptor beta chains originate from one sample sequenced in a study of T cells in Graves' hyperthyroidism and ophthalmopathy. From RNA transcripts, TCR beta CDR3 regions were amplified. First-round RT-PCR with HTBI primers amplified the TCR CDR3 region. Via MiXCR, TCRdb re-called the multiplex PCR reads, giving one row per CDR3 protein. This sample yields about 720,000 distinct CDR3 sequences, of which about 17% are seen a single time; over 15% belongs to the top ten. The sequencing input was blood. These receptors were obtained from a woman between 45 and 60 years old with Graves' hyperthyroidism that later progressed to Graves' ophthalmopathy.

This clonotype has at least ten counts. This chain links TRBV2 with TRBJ1-1; D call uncertain. Trimming cost V 6 bases and J 4 bases, with 15 bases left between them. The CDR3 covers 14 residues. CDR1 is SNHLY and CDR2 is FYNNEI in the germline V gene. CDR3 residues: CASSGSLGPTEAFF. CDR3 nucleotides: TGTGCCAGCAGCGGCAGCCTGGGTCCCACTGAAGCTTTCTTT.

The gene calls are TRBV5-7 and TRBJ1-6; D not certain. TRBV5-7 is identified as an open reading frame with a role that is uncertain. The CDR3 sequence is 14 residues long. The V gene lost 0 bases and the J gene lost 7 bases, with 8 bases spanning the gap. The CDR3 loop is CASSLAPRNSPLHF. The CDR3 nucleotides are TGTGCCAGCAGCTTGGCCCCGAGAAATTCACCCCTCCACTTT.

This clonotype was recorded at least ten times. In nucleotides, the CDR3 is TGTGCCAGCAGCCAAACTAGCGGGGGGGCAGATACGCAGTATTTT. Protein: CASSQTSGGADTQYF. V and J are TRBV3-1 and TRBJ2-3; TRBD2 matches at 13 bases. Germline V gene lookup returns CDR1 LGHDT and CDR2 YNNKEL (reference sequence). This CDR3 has 15 amino acids. With 2 bases clipped from V and 4 bases from J, the junction kept 0 bases outside the gene matches.

This chain links TRBV2 with TRBJ2-1, with D possibly TRBD2 on 7 matching bases. Germline V gene sequence: CDR1 SNHLY, CDR2 FYNNEI. Trimming took 7 bases from V and 9 from J, leaving 13 bases between them. This CDR3 has 12 amino acids. In nucleotides, the CDR3 is TGTGCCAGCAAGGGGGGGGCGGTTGAGCAGTTCTTC. Its translation: CASKGGAVEQFF.

The chain combines TRBV10-3 with TRBJ2-1; TRBD1 matches at 7 bases. Per the germline V gene, CDR1 is ENHRY and CDR2 is SYGVKD. The length of the CDR3 is 15 residues. The trim removed 4 bases at V and 5 bases at J, leaving 8 bases unmatched. The CDR3 sequence: CAISATGTADNEQFF. CDR3 in DNA: TGTGCCATCAGTGCCACCGGGACAGCAGACAATGAGCAGTTCTTC.

In this sample, this clonotype turned up many times. The chain is built from TRBV11-2 and TRBJ2-5; D call uncertain. The germline V gene encodes CDR1 SGHAT and CDR2 FQNNGV. V was shortened by 4 bases and J by 1 base, with 7 bases between the two germline ends. This CDR3 contains 13 residues. The CDR3 region has the DNA TGTGCCAGCAGCTCGGCTAGCCAAGAGACCCAGTACTTC. Translating it yields CASSSASQETQYF.

This sequence joins TRBV27 and TRBJ2-7; 9 bases agree with TRBD1. This CDR3 has 13 amino acids. Unmatched junction bases numbered 4, after V lost 8 bases and J lost 2 bases. The V gene's germline CDR1 is MNHEY and CDR2 SMNVEV (reference sequence). The CDR3 sequence is CASHGQGTYEQYF. The CDR3 DNA reads TGTGCCAGCCACGGACAGGGGACCTACGAGCAGTACTTC.

This clonotype was observed a few times. The rearrangement links TRBV4-1 to TRBJ1-1; perhaps TRBD1 as D (6 bases). Germline lookup yields CDR1 MGHRA and CDR2 YSYEKL. Trimming took off 0 bases at V and 0 bases at J, with 14 bases between the two ends. This CDR3 contains 17 residues. CDR3 residues: CASSQESGGQLNTEAFF. The CDR3 bases are TGCGCCAGCAGCCAAGAATCCGGCGGACAGCTGAACACTGAAGCTTTCTTT.

This clonotype was seen repeatedly, ten times or more. The rearrangement joins TRBV27 to TRBJ1-1, with D possibly TRBD1 on 5 matching bases. The CDR3 is 15 amino acids. Trimming shortened V by 6 bases and J by 0 bases, and 14 bases separated the two germline ends. The germline CDR1 and CDR2 sequences are MNHEY and SMNVEV (reference sequence). CDR3 sequence reads: CASSPLPTVNTEAFF. The DNA of the CDR3 is TGTGCCAGCAGCCCACTTCCGACAGTGAACACTGAAGCTTTCTTT.

Comments on this clonotype: Mismatch with germline at one junction end may stem from a read error. The V gene is TRBV3-1, the J gene TRBJ2-3; D is unresolved. The germline gives CDR1 LGHDT, CDR2 YNNKEL (reference sequence). This CDR3 spans 15 amino acids. The CDR3 DNA follows: TGTGCCAGCAACCAAGCGCAACTCGCCGGAGATACGCAGTATTTT. It codes for CASNQAQLAGDTQYF.

This clonotype appeared many times. This rearrangement joins TRBV12-3 or TRBV12-4 to TRBJ1-1; no reliable D call. V lost 6 bases and J lost 2, with 13 bases in between. CDR3 length: 14 residues. The CDR3 sequence is CASRLTVTNTEAFF. The DNA of the CDR3 is TGTGCCAGCAGACTTACAGTGACAAACACTGAAGCTTTCTTT.

This clonotype was seen more than once but under ten times. A much larger clone sits a single nucleotide away, making a read error possible. This rearrangement joins TRBV6-1 to TRBJ2-1; 8 nucleotides match TRBD2. Germline CDR1 and CDR2: MNHNS and SASEGT. Trimming at V came to 6 bases and at J to 0 bases, leaving 4 bases not matched to a gene. The CDR3 runs 15 residues. The CDR3 loop reads CASRTGTSSYNEQFF. The DNA for the CDR3 is TGTGCCAGCAGAACCGGGACTAGCTCCTACAATGAGCAGTTCTTC.

This chain joins TRBV6-2 or TRBV6-3 and TRBJ1-1, with D maybe TRBD1 (5 bases). Trimming pared 9 bases from V and 1 base from J, leaving 18 bases between. Germline V gene data show CDR1 as MNHEY and CDR2 as SVGEGT. The CDR3 extends over 15 amino acids. The CDR3 region is CASLYLGRPNTEAFF. For the CDR3, the DNA is TGTGCCAGTCTCTACTTGGGACGGCCGAACACTGAAGCTTTCTTT.

This clonotype appeared many times. The chain links TRBV6-1 to TRBJ2-1; 7 bases fit TRBD1. J was trimmed by 2 bases and V by 2 bases; bases with no gene match: 3. The CDR3 is 15 residues long. Looked up from germline, CDR1 is MNHNS and CDR2 is SASEGT. CDR3 in amino acids: CASSERDSAYNEQFF. The DNA for the CDR3 is TGTGCCAGCAGTGAAAGGGACAGTGCCTACAATGAGCAGTTCTTC.

This clonotype was seen ten or more times. The V and J genes are TRBV27 and TRBJ1-2; the D is unclear. Germline loops: CDR1 MNHEY, CDR2 SMNVEV (reference sequence). The CDR3 is 14 amino acids. Trimming left V 8 bases short and J 4 bases short, with 17 bases between. The CDR3 DNA sequence: TGTGCCAGCGGGAACGCCCACGGGCTCTATGGCTACACCTTC. Translating gives CASGNAHGLYGYTF.

The chain carries TRBV19 and TRBJ1-1; 9 positions agree with TRBD1. The CDR3 runs 16 residues. Germline CDR1 and CDR2: LNHDA and SQIVND (reference sequence). Trimming at V came to 4 bases and at J to 1 base, leaving 7 bases not matched to a gene. CDR3 bases: TGTGCCAGTAGTAACATCCTACAGGGGGCGAACACTGAAGCTTTCTTT. Its translation is CASSNILQGANTEAFF.

Ten or more counts support this clonotype. The gene calls are TRBV9 and TRBJ1-1; TRBD1 might be the D (6 bases). CDR1 and CDR2 from the germline V gene are SGDLS and YYNGEE. The CDR3 has 15 residues. The V end was cut by 0 bases, the J end by 5 bases, with 14 bases between. CDR3 bases: TGTGCCAGCAGCGTAGAGCTCAGGGGAGAGACTGAAGCTTTCTTT. It is translated as CASSVELRGETEAFF.

V usage is TRBV6-1 and J usage is TRBJ1-2; 10 nucleotides align to TRBD1. The CDR3 loop spans 15 amino acids. V gave up 6 bases and J gave up 4 bases; unmatched junction bases: 8. Germline V CDR1 and CDR2: MNHNS, SASEGT. The CDR3 is CASSKDRGMGYGYTF. As DNA, the CDR3 is TGTGCCAGCAGCAAGGACAGGGGGATGGGCTATGGCTACACCTTC.

This clonotype came up many times. This rearrangement joins TRBV7-9 to TRBJ1-5, with 7 positions matching TRBD1. The CDR3 is made up of 15 amino acids. V gave up 1 base and J gave up 4 bases; unmatched junction bases: 4. Germline CDR1 reads SEHNR; CDR2 reads FQNEAQ (reference sequence). CDR3 amino acids: CASSLDGTANQPQHF. CDR3 sequence (DNA): TGTGCCAGCAGCTTAGATGGGACAGCTAATCAGCCCCAGCATTTT. The variable domain in full, with the rest retrieved from reference TRBV7-9 and TRBJ1-5, is DTGVSQNPRHKITKRGQNVTFRCDPISEHNRLYWYRQTLGQGPEFLTYFQNEAQLEKSRLLSDRFSAERPKGSFSTLEIQRTEQGDSAMYLCASSLDGTANQPQHFGDGTRLSIL.

This chain joins TRBV5-5 and TRBJ1-6, with no clear D. CDR1 and CDR2 from the germline V gene are SGHKS and YYEKEE (reference sequence). The CDR3 covers 16 residues. Trimming shortened V by 1 base and J by 1 base, and 9 bases separated the two germline ends. The CDR3 region has the DNA TGTGCCAGCAGCTTGACGCGGATGTCCTATAATTCACCCCTCCACTTT. This sequence encodes CASSLTRMSYNSPLHF.